These T cell receptor beta chains were read from a single sample in a study of shared clonotypes between healthy human individuals. Assay used: immunoSEQ multiplex PCR; TCRdb lists only in-frame clones, some missing. This sample yields 2,500,000 or so clones, of which about 90% are seen a single time; 0.37% belongs to the top ten. The sequencing input was naive CD4+ T cells from PBMCs. The source of these receptors is a man aged 18 to 29 in good health. Some clones in this sample may be carry-over from other donors' samples. CDR3s include the opening cysteine and the closing phenylalanine or tryptophan. A D gene is named only where the DNA matches it firmly. Clone size is not always given. Where it is, it says once, few, many or a class for expanded clones.

CDR3: CASSPLPGNYEQYF; DNA: TGTGCCAGCAGCCCCCTACCGGGCAACTACGAGCAGTACTTC; J: TRBJ2-7; D: -; size: -; V: TRBV7-9; length: 14
CDR3: CSVEPGRETQYF; DNA: TGCAGCGTTGAACCGGGACGAGAGACCCAGTACTTC; J: TRBJ2-5; D: -; size: once; V: TRBV29-1; length: 12
CDR3: CASSQEIHQPQHF; DNA: TGTGCCAGCAGCCAAGAAATCCATCAGCCCCAGCATTTT; J: TRBJ1-5; D: -; size: few; V: TRBV14; length: 13
CDR3: CASSYSSGTQHF; DNA: TGTGCCAGCAGTTACTCCTCGGGAACCCAGCATTTT; J: TRBJ1-5; D: -; size: -; V: TRBV6-6; length: 12
CDR3: CASSFLLNEQFF; DNA: TGTGCCAGCAGCTTTTTGCTCAATGAGCAGTTCTTC; J: TRBJ2-1; D: -; size: -; V: TRBV5-5; length: 12
CDR3: CASTGEGLYGYTF; DNA: TGTGCCAGCACGGGCGAGGGGCTCTATGGCTACACCTTC; J: TRBJ1-2; D: -; size: -; V: TRBV2; length: 13
CDR3: CASSLEVGTGNYEQYF; DNA: TGCGCCAGCAGCTTGGAGGTTGGGACAGGGAACTACGAGCAGTACTTC; J: TRBJ2-7; D: TRBD1; size: few; V: TRBV5-1; length: 16
CDR3: CASSMGRYGYTF; DNA: TGTGCCAGTAGTATGGGGCGGTATGGCTACACCTTC; J: TRBJ1-2; D: -; size: -; V: TRBV19; length: 12
CDR3: CASRTQLGRTDTQYF; DNA: TGTGCCAGCCGAACGCAGTTGGGGCGCACAGATACGCAGTATTTT; J: TRBJ2-3; D: -; size: -; V: TRBV18; length: 15
CDR3: CASSPLGTNEKLFF; DNA: TGCGCCAGCAGCCCGCTAGGAACTAATGAAAAACTGTTTTTT; J: TRBJ1-4; D: -; size: -; V: TRBV5-1; length: 14
CDR3: CSARTSLGEQYF; DNA: TGCAGCGCCCGGACTAGCTTGGGCGAGCAGTACTTC; J: TRBJ2-7; D: TRBD2; size: -; V: TRBV29-1; length: 12
CDR3: CASSVGQGPYEQYF; DNA: TGTGCCAGCAGCGTCGGACAGGGGCCCTACGAGCAGTACTTC; J: TRBJ2-7; D: TRBD1; size: -; V: TRBV7-3; length: 14
CDR3: CASSKGLAESYEQYF; DNA: TGTGCCAGCAGCAAGGGACTAGCGGAGTCATACGAGCAGTACTTC; J: TRBJ2-7; D: TRBD2; size: -; V: TRBV2; length: 15
CDR3: CASSPPSSGWFAFF; DNA: TGTGCCAGCTCACCACCATCTTCAGGGTGGTTTGCTTTCTTT; J: TRBJ1-1; D: -; size: -; V: TRBV18; length: 14
CDR3: CASSTNPRQGGDTQYF; DNA: TGTGCCAGCAGCACCAACCCGAGACAGGGGGGGGATACGCAGTATTTT; J: TRBJ2-3; D: TRBD1; size: -; V: TRBV7-8; length: 16
CDR3: CASSYGGYARYEQYF; DNA: TGTGCCAGCAGCTATGGTGGGTACGCCCGCTACGAGCAGTACTTC; J: TRBJ2-7; D: -; size: -; V: TRBV11-2; length: 15
CDR3: CASSPGGGGLTYEQYF; DNA: TGTGCCAGCAGCCCGGGGGGTGGGGGCCTTACCTACGAGCAGTACTTC; J: TRBJ2-7; D: -; size: -; V: TRBV7-9; length: 16
CDR3: CASKLAGGPNNEQFF; DNA: TGTGCCAGCAAACTAGCGGGAGGGCCTAACAATGAGCAGTTCTTC; J: TRBJ2-1; D: TRBD2; size: once; V: TRBV6-1; length: 15
CDR3: CASSDRGTGEYGYTF; DNA: TGTGCCAGCAGTGACCGAGGGACTGGGGAATATGGCTACACCTTC; J: TRBJ1-2; D: -; size: -; V: TRBV6-1; length: 15
CDR3: CASSPAWRRDQPQHF; DNA: TGTGCCAGCAGCCCTGCGTGGAGGAGGGATCAGCCCCAGCATTTT; J: TRBJ1-5; D: -; size: -; V: TRBV27; length: 15
CDR3: CASSPGGSSNQPQHF; DNA: TGTGCCAGCAGCCCAGGCGGCAGCTCCAATCAGCCCCAGCATTTT; J: TRBJ1-5; D: -; size: -; V: TRBV28; length: 15
CDR3: CASSFARNTEAFF; DNA: TGTGCCAGCAGTTTCGCACGAAACACTGAAGCTTTCTTT; J: TRBJ1-1; D: -; size: -; V: TRBV28; length: 13
CDR3: CASSAGQANYGYTF; DNA: TGTGCCAGCAGCGCAGGGCAAGCTAACTATGGCTACACCTTC; J: TRBJ1-2; D: -; size: -; V: TRBV5-4; length: 14
CDR3: CASSLVSGENTGELFF; DNA: TGTGCCAGCAGCTTGGTTAGCGGGGAGAACACCGGGGAGCTGTTTTTT; J: TRBJ2-2; D: TRBD2; size: -; V: TRBV5-4; length: 16
CDR3: CASTKADTEAFF; DNA: TGTGCCAGCACTAAGGCGGACACTGAAGCTTTCTTT; J: TRBJ1-1; D: -; size: -; V: TRBV7-2; length: 12
CDR3: CASSLLTNLRREQYF; DNA: TGCGCCAGCAGCTTGTTAACTAACCTCCGGCGCGAGCAGTACTTC; J: TRBJ2-7; D: -; size: -; V: TRBV5-1; length: 15
CDR3: CSVQLNTDTQYF; DNA: TGCAGCGTGCAACTAAACACAGATACGCAGTATTTT; J: TRBJ2-3; D: -; size: -; V: TRBV29-1; length: 12
CDR3: CASSLEEAFF; DNA: TGTGCCAGCAGCTTAGAAGAGGCTTTCTTT; J: TRBJ1-1; D: -; size: -; V: TRBV7-8; length: 10
CDR3: CASSIRLATDTQYF; DNA: TGTGCCAGTAGTATACGGCTAGCCACAGATACGCAGTATTTT; J: TRBJ2-3; D: -; size: -; V: TRBV19; length: 14
CDR3: CASSVLGGGYEQFF; DNA: TGTGCCAGTAGCGTCCTAGGCGGGGGCTATGAGCAGTTCTTC; J: TRBJ2-1; D: -; size: -; V: TRBV19; length: 14
CDR3: CASSSPGSLVTGELFF; DNA: TGTGCCAGCAGTTCCCCGGGGTCCTTGGTCACCGGGGAGCTGTTTTTT; J: TRBJ2-2; D: -; size: -; V: TRBV28; length: 16
CDR3: CASSLTSGRHEQYF; DNA: TGTGCCAGCAGTTTAACGTCAGGGCGGCACGAGCAGTACTTC; J: TRBJ2-7; D: -; size: -; V: TRBV27; length: 14
CDR3: CASSFSGYSALTNYGYTF; DNA: TGTGCCAGCAGTTTCTCGGGGTACAGCGCTTTAACTAACTATGGCTACACCTTC; J: TRBJ1-2; D: -; size: -; V: TRBV28; length: 18
CDR3: CASRMDQRGGYTF; DNA: TGTGCCAGCAGAATGGATCAGCGAGGCGGCTACACCTTC; J: TRBJ1-2; D: -; size: few; V: TRBV2; length: 13
CDR3: CASSLLAGRTGTGELFF; DNA: TGTGCCAGCAGCTTATTAGCGGGACGTACTGGGACCGGGGAGCTGTTTTTT; J: TRBJ2-2; D: TRBD2; size: -; V: TRBV9; length: 17
CDR3: CASSYSEQGPYEQYF; DNA: TGTGCCAGCAGTTACTCAGAACAGGGGCCCTACGAGCAGTACTTC; J: TRBJ2-7; D: TRBD1; size: -; V: TRBV6-5; length: 15
CDR3: CASSPTPGHLTADTQYF; DNA: TGTGCCAGCAGCCCAACTCCGGGACACCTCACGGCAGATACGCAGTATTTT; J: TRBJ2-3; D: -; size: -; V: TRBV27; length: 17
CDR3: CASKPKGHPYQETQYF; DNA: TGTGCCAGCAAACCCAAGGGACACCCGTACCAAGAGACCCAGTACTTC; J: TRBJ2-5; D: -; size: -; V: TRBV28; length: 16